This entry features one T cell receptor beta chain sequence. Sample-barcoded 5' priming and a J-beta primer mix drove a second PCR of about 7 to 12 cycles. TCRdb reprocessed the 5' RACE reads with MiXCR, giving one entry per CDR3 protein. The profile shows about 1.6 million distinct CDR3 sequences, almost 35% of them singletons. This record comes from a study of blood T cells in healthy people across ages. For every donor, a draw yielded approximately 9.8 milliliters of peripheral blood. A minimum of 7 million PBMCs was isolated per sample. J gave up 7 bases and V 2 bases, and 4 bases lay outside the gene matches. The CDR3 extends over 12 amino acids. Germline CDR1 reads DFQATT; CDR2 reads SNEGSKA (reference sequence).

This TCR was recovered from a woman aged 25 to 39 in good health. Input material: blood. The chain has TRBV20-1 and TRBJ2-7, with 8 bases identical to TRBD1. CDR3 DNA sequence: TGCAGTGCTAGACAGGGGGCTGAGGAGCAGTACTTC. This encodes CSARQGAEEQYF.